A selection of T cell receptor beta chains follows, all from one sample in a study. Each CDR3 protein is one row after TCRdb ran MiXCR on the 5' RACE reads. The profile shows 62,000 or so distinct CDR3 sequences, roughly 30% of them singletons. The sequenced sample consisted of tumor-infiltrating naive CD4+ T cells sorted from the breast tumor. The receptor set was obtained from a female donor with breast cancer. The CDR3 runs from the conserved cysteine through the conserved F or W. Fields, in order: J gene, D gene, clone size, V gene, CDR3 protein, CDR3 DNA. A D gene is named only where the DNA matches it firmly. Size values are once, few and many counts, or a class for expanded clones, and some rows have none.

TRBJ2-4 TRBD1 NA TRBV5-1 CASSLQGADNIQYF TGCGCCAGCAGCTTGCAGGGGGCGGATAACATTCAGTACTTC
TRBJ1-4 NA NA TRBV30 CAWSLDGEKLFF TGTGCCTGGAGTTTGGATGGGGAAAAACTGTTTTTT
TRBJ1-2 NA many TRBV5-1 CASSLTEHPDGYTF TGCGCCAGCAGCTTGACAGAGCACCCCGATGGCTACACCTTC
TRBJ2-5 NA many TRBV12-3/TRBV12-4 CASSSMTREETQYF TGTGCCAGCAGTTCCATGACTAGGGAAGAGACCCAGTACTTC
TRBJ2-3 NA NA TRBV5-1 CASHRRAEDTQYF TGCGCCAGTCATCGGAGGGCCGAAGATACGCAGTATTTT
TRBJ2-5 NA NA TRBV30 CAWGGGDRETQYF TGTGCCTGGGGTGGGGGGGACAGGGAGACCCAGTACTTC
TRBJ2-7 TRBD1 NA TRBV6-1 CASSWDSSYEQYF TGTGCCAGCAGTTGGGACAGCTCCTACGAGCAGTACTTC
TRBJ1-2 TRBD1 NA TRBV4-3 CASSQEPGQGNYGYTF TGCGCCAGCAGCCAAGAACCGGGACAGGGCAACTATGGCTACACCTTC
TRBJ2-1 NA few TRBV4-3 CASAHRLTNEQFF TGCGCCAGCGCCCACCGGCTGACGAATGAGCAGTTCTTC
TRBJ2-7 NA NA TRBV29-1 CSVEDKGSYEQYF TGCAGCGTTGAAGACAAGGGTAGCTACGAGCAGTACTTC
TRBJ2-3 TRBD2 few TRBV6-6 CASKAGGGPDTQYF TGTGCCAGCAAGGCGGGAGGTGGGCCAGATACGCAGTATTTT
TRBJ2-6 NA NA TRBV7-2 CASSYRGGSGANVLTF TGTGCCAGCAGCTATAGGGGTGGGTCTGGGGCCAACGTTCTGACTTTC
TRBJ2-5 NA NA TRBV11-2 CASSRRGGQETQYF TGTGCCAGCAGCCGGCGTGGGGGTCAAGAGACCCAGTACTTC
TRBJ1-2 NA few TRBV12-3/TRBV12-4 CASNYEGGSNYGYTF TGTGCCAGTAATTATGAGGGGGGATCTAACTATGGCTACACCTTC
TRBJ2-5 NA NA TRBV6-2/TRBV6-3 CASSYPLETQYF TGTGCCAGCAGTTACCCTTTGGAGACCCAGTACTTC
TRBJ2-3 NA medium-sized TRBV28 CASSPRPTDTQYF TGTGCCAGCAGTCCTCGGCCCACAGATACGCAGTATTTT
TRBJ2-1 TRBD1 NA TRBV19 CASSIYGTAYNEQFF TGTGCCAGTAGTATATACGGGACAGCCTACAATGAGCAGTTCTTC
TRBJ2-5 NA medium-sized TRBV12-3/TRBV12-4 CASSLATRETTQYF TGTGCCAGCAGTTTAGCAACGAGAGAGACGACCCAGTACTTC
TRBJ2-1 NA few TRBV4-2 CASSQISTDREQFF TGTGCCAGCAGCCAAATATCAACCGACAGGGAGCAGTTCTTC
TRBJ1-2 NA few TRBV7-9 CASSRQAYYGYTF TGTGCCAGCTCAAGACAGGCTTACTATGGCTACACCTTC
TRBJ2-5 TRBD1 once TRBV5-1 CASSSGQGIQETQYF TGCGCCAGCAGCTCAGGACAGGGGATACAAGAGACCCAGTACTTC